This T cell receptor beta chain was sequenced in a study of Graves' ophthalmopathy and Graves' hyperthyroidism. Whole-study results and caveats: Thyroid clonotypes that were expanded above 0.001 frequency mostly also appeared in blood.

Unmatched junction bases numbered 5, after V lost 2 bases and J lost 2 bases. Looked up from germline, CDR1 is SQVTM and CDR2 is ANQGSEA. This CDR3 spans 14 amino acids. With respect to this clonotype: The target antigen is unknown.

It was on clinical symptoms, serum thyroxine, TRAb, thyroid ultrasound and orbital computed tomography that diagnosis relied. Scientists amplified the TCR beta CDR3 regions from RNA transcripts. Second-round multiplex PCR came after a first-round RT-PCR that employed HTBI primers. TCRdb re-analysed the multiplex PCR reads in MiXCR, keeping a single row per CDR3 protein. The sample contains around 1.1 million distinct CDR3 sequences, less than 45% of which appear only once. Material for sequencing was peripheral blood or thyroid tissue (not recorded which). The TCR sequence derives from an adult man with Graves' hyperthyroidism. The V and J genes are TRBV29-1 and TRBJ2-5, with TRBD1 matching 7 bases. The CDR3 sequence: CSVETRDRQETQYF. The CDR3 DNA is TGCAGCGTTGAAACTAGGGACAGACAAGAGACCCAGTACTTC.